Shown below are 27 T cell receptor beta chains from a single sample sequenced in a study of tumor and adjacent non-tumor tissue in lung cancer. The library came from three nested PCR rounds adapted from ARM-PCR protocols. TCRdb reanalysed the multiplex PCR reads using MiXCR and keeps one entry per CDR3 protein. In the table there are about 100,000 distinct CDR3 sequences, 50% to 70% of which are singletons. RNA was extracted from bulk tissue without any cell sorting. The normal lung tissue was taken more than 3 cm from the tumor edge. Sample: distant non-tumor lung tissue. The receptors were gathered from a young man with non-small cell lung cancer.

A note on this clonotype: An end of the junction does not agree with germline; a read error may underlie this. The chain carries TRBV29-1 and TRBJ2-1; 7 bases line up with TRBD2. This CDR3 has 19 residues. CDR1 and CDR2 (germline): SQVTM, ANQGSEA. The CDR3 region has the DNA TGCAGCGTTGAAGGGAGAGCGGGAATGCTTCCCAATTTCTACAATGAGCAGTTTTTC. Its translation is CSVEGRAGMLPNFYNEQFF.

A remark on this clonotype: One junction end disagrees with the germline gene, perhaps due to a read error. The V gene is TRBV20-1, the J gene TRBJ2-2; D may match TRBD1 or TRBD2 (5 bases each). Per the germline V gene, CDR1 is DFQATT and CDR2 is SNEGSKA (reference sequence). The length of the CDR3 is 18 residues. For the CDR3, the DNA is TGCAATGCTAGAGATCATTGGGGGAACGGTGGAGACACCGAGGAGCTGTTTTTT. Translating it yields CNARDHWGNGGDTEELFF.

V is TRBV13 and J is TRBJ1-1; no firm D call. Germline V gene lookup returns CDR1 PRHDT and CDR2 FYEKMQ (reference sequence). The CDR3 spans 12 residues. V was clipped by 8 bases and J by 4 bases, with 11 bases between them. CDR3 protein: CASERLGTEAFF. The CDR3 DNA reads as TGTGCCAGCGAGCGGTTAGGCACTGAAGCTTTCTTT.

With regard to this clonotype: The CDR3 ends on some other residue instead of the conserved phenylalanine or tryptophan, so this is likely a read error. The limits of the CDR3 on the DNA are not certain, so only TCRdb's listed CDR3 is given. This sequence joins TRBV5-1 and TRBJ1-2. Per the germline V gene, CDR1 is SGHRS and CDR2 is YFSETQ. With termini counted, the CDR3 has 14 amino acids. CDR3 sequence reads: CASAKTVTNYGYTI.

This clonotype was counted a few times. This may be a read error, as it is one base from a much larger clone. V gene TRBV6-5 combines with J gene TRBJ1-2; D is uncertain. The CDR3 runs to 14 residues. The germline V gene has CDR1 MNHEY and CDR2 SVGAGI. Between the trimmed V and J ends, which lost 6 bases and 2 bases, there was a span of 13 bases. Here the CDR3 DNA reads TGTGCCAGCAGCCGTTTGAGTGGGAACTATGGCTACACCTTC. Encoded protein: CASSRLSGNYGYTF.

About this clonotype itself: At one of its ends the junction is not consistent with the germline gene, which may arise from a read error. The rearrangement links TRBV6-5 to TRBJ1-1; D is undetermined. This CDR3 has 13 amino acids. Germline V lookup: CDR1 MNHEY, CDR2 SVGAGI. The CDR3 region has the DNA TGTGCCAGCAGTTTTGACCCCCTATCTGAAGCTTCCTTT. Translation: CASSFDPLSEASF.

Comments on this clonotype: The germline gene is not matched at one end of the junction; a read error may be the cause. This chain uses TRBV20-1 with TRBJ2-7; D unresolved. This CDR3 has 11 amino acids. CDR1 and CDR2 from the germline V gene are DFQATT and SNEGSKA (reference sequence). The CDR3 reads CSSRDNCEQYF. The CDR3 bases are TGCAGTTCTAGAGACAACTGCGAGCAGTACTTC.

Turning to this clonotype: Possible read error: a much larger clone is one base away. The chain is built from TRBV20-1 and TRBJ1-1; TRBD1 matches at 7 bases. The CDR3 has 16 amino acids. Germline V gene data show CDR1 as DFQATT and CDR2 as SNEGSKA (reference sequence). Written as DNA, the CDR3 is TGCAGTGCTAGAGGGCCGACAGGGCAATCGAACACTGAAGTTTTCTTT. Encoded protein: CSARGPTGQSNTEVFF.

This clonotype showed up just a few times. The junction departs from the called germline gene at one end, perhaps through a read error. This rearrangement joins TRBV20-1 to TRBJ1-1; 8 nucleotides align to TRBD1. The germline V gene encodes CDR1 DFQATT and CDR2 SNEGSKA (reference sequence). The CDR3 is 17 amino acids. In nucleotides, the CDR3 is TGCAGTGCTAAAGGGGGGACAGAAACAGGGGGACACACTGAAGCTTTTTTT. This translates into CSAKGGTETGGHTEAFF.

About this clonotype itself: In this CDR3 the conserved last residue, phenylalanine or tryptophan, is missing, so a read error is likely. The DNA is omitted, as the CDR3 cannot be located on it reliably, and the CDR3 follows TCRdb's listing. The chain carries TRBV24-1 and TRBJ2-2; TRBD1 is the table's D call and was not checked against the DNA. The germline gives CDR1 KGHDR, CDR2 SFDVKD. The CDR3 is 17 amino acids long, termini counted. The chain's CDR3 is CATSDFGEQGNTGELLL.

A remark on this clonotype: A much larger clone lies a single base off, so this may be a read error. The CDR3 coding sequence is TGTGCCAGCAATTTACCAGCGGGAGGGTTAGATACGCAGTATTTT. As protein: CASNLPAGGLDTQYF. The chain uses TRBV28 and TRBJ2-3; 10 positions match TRBD2. Looked up from germline, CDR1 is MDHEN and CDR2 is SYDVKM. The CDR3 has 15 amino acids.

The CDR3 bases are TGTACCGGCAGTTTGGGGGGCTCCTACGAGCAGTACTTC. This encodes CTGSLGGSYEQYF. The chain recombines TRBV12-3 or TRBV12-4 with TRBJ2-7; perhaps TRBD2 as D (6 bases). The CDR3 runs to 13 residues.

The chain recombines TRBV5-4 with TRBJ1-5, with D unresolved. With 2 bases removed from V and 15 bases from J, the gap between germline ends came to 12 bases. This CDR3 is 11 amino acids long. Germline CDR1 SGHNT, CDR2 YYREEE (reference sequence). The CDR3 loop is CASSLDQHRHF. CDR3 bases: TGTGCCAGCAGCTTAGATCAGCACCGGCATTTT.

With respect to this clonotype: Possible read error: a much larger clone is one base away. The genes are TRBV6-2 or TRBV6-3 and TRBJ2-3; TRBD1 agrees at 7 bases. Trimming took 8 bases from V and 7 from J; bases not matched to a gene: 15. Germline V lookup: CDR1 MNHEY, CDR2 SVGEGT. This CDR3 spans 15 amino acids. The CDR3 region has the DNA TGTGCCAGCGGTCCCCCTCGGGACAGCTGGAATACGCAGTATTTT. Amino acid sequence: CASGPPRDSWNTQYF.

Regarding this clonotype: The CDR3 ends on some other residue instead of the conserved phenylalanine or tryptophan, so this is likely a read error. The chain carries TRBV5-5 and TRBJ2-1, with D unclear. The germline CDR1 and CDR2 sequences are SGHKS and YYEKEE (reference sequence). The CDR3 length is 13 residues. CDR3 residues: CTSSLESEGEQFL. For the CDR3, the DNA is TGTACCAGCAGCTTGGAGAGTGAAGGGGAGCAGTTCTTG.

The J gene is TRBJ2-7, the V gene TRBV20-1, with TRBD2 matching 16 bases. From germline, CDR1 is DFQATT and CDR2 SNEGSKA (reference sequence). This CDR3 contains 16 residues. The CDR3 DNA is TGCATAGCTAGGGGGACTAGCGGGAGGGATGGGTACGAGCAGTACTTC. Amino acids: CIARGTSGRDGYEQYF.

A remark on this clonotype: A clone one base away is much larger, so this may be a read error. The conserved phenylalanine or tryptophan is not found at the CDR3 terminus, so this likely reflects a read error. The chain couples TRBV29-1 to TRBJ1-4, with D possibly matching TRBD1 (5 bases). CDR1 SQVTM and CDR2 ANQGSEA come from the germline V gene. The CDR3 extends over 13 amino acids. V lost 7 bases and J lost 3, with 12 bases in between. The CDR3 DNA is TGCAGCGGTCGGGGGAGGGCTAATGAAAAACTGTTTGTT. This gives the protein CSGRGRANEKLFV.

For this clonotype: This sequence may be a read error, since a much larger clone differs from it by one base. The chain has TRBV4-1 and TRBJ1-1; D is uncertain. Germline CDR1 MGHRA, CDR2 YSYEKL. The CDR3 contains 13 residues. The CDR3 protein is CTSSQREITEAFF. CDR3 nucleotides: TGCACCAGCAGCCAGCGGGAGATCACTGAAGCTTTCTTT.

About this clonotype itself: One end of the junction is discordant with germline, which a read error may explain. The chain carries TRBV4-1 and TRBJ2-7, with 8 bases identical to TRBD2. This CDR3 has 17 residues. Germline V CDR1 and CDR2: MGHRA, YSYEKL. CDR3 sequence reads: CACSQDLSGGPVDEQYF. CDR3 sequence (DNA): TGCGCCTGCAGCCAAGACTTATCGGGAGGGCCTGTTGACGAGCAGTACTTC.

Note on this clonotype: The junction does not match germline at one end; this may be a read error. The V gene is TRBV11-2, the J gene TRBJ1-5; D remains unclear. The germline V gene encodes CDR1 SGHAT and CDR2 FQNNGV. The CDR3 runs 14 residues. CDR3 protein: CASSVGTFNQPHHF. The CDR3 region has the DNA TGTGCCAGCAGTGTCGGCACTTTCAATCAGCCCCACCATTTT.

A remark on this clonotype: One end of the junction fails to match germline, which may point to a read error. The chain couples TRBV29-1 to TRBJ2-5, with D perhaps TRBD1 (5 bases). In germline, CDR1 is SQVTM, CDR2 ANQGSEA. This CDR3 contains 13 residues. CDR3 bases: TGCATCGTTGCCCCCCCAGGGAATGAGACCCAGTACTTC. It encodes CIVAPPGNETQYF.

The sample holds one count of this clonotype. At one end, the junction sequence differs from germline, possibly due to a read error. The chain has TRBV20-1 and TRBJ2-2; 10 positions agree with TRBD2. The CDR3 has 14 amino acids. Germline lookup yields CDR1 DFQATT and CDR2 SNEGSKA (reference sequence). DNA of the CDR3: TGCAGTGCTAGACTAGCGGGGGACACCGGGGAGCTGCTTTTT. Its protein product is CSARLAGDTGELLF.

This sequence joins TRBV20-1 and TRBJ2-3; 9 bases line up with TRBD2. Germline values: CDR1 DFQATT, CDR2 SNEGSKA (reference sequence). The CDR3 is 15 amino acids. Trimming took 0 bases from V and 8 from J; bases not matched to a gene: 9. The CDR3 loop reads CSARESMGLASTQYF. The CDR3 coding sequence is TGCAGTGCTAGAGAAAGCATGGGACTAGCAAGTACGCAGTATTTT.

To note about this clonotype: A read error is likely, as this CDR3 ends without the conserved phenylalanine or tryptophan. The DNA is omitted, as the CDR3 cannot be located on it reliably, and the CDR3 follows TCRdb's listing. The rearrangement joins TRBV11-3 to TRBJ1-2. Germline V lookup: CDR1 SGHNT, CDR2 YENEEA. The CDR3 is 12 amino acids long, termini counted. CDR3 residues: CTSSSNSYGYTL.

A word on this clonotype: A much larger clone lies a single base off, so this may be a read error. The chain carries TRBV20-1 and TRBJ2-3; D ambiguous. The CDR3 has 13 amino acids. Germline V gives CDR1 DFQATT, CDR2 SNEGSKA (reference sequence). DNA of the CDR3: TGCACTGCTGCCCCCCCCCGCACAGATACGCAGTATTTT. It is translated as CTAAPPRTDTQYF.

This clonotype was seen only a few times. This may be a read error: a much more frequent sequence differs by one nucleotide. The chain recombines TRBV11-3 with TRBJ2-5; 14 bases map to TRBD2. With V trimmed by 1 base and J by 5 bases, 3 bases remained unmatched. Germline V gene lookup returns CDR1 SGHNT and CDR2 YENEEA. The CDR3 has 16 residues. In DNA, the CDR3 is TGTGCCAGCAGCTTAGGACTAGCGGGAGGGGGGGAGACCCAGTACTTC. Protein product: CASSLGLAGGGETQYF.

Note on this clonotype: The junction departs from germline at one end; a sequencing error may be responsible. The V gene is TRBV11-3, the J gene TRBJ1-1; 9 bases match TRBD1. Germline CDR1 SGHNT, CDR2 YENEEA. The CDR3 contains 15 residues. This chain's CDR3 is CASSLRGQGYTEAFF. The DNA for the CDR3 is TGTGCTAGCAGCTTAAGGGGACAGGGTTACACTGAAGCTTTCTTT. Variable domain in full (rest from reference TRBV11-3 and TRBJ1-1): EAGVVQSPRYKIIEKKQPVAFWCNPISGHNTLYWYLQNLGQGPELLIRYENEEAVDDSQLPKDRFSAERLKGVDSTLKIQPAELGDSAVYLCASSLRGQGYTEAFFGQGTRLTVV.